Listed below are T cell receptor beta chains from one sample, sequenced in a study of T cell changes during pregnancy in multiple sclerosis. Generated by immunoSEQ multiplex PCR, the TCRdb table keeps only in-frame clones and is missing some. The sample holds 40,000 to 55,000 clones, about nine tenths seen once. Material: peripheral blood, obtained in the second trimester of pregnancy. The source of these receptors is a female donor in good health, enrolled as a control in a pregnancy study. CDR3s include the opening cysteine and the closing phenylalanine or tryptophan. The order of the fields is clone size, J gene, D gene, CDR3 length, V gene, CDR3 DNA, CDR3 protein. D genes are given only for firm matches. Rows give clone size only sometimes, using once, few, many, or a class for an expanded clone.

clone size: -
J gene: TRBJ2-7
D gene: TRBD2
CDR3 length: 13
V gene: TRBV27
CDR3 DNA: TGTGCCAGCAGTCCCGGACTAGCGGGAGGGCAGTACTTC
CDR3 protein: CASSPGLAGGQYF

clone size: -
J gene: TRBJ2-1
D gene: TRBD2
CDR3 length: 17
V gene: TRBV6-4
CDR3 DNA: TGTGCCAGCAGCGGGACTAGCGGGATGAGCTCCTACAATGAGCAGTTCTTC
CDR3 protein: CASSGTSGMSSYNEQFF

clone size: -
J gene: TRBJ1-1
D gene: -
CDR3 length: 15
V gene: TRBV5-6
CDR3 DNA: TGTGCCAGCAGCTTGGTTGAGGGATTCAACACTGAAGCTTTCTTT
CDR3 protein: CASSLVEGFNTEAFF

clone size: -
J gene: TRBJ1-2
D gene: TRBD1
CDR3 length: 18
V gene: TRBV15
CDR3 DNA: TGTGCCACCAGCAGAGATATCACAGGGGCCCGCCTAGATTATGGCTACACCTTC
CDR3 protein: CATSRDITGARLDYGYTF

clone size: once
J gene: TRBJ1-3
D gene: TRBD1
CDR3 length: 17
V gene: TRBV5-1
CDR3 DNA: TGCGCCAGCAGCTTGGGGCAAGGGGGCAACTCTGGAAACACCATATATTTT
CDR3 protein: CASSLGQGGNSGNTIYF

clone size: -
J gene: TRBJ2-1
D gene: -
CDR3 length: 12
V gene: TRBV30
CDR3 DNA: TGTGCCTGGAGCGCACTATACAATGAGCAGTTCTTC
CDR3 protein: CAWSALYNEQFF

clone size: -
J gene: TRBJ1-2
D gene: TRBD1
CDR3 length: 15
V gene: TRBV6-6
CDR3 DNA: TGTGCCAGCAGCGAGGCCGACAGGGTGAACTATGGCTACACCTTC
CDR3 protein: CASSEADRVNYGYTF

clone size: -
J gene: TRBJ2-7
D gene: -
CDR3 length: 13
V gene: TRBV23-1
CDR3 DNA: TGCGCCAGCAGTCAATGGGCCGTCTACGAGCAGTACTTC
CDR3 protein: CASSQWAVYEQYF

clone size: -
J gene: TRBJ2-5
D gene: TRBD2
CDR3 length: 15
V gene: TRBV5-4
CDR3 DNA: TGTGCCAGCAGCCCAGCGGGAGTGTACCAAGAGACCCAGTACTTC
CDR3 protein: CASSPAGVYQETQYF

clone size: -
J gene: TRBJ2-7
D gene: TRBD1
CDR3 length: 13
V gene: TRBV2
CDR3 DNA: TGTGCCAGCAGGGGACAGGGTTTGAACGAGCAGTACTTC
CDR3 protein: CASRGQGLNEQYF

clone size: -
J gene: TRBJ2-7
D gene: TRBD2
CDR3 length: 14
V gene: TRBV18
CDR3 DNA: TGTGCCAGCTCACCAACAGCGGGAGGGGGCGAGCAGTACTTC
CDR3 protein: CASSPTAGGGEQYF

clone size: -
J gene: TRBJ1-5
D gene: -
CDR3 length: 14
V gene: TRBV19
CDR3 DNA: TGTGCCAGTAGTATGGAGCAGATCAATCAGCCCCAGCATTTT
CDR3 protein: CASSMEQINQPQHF

clone size: -
J gene: TRBJ2-5
D gene: -
CDR3 length: 15
V gene: TRBV14
CDR3 DNA: TGTGCCAGCAGCTCTGCCGGACGGGGGAGGGAGACCCAGTACTTC
CDR3 protein: CASSSAGRGRETQYF

clone size: -
J gene: TRBJ2-5
D gene: -
CDR3 length: 13
V gene: TRBV7-2
CDR3 DNA: TGTGCCAGCAGCCCAGGGCTCCGGGAGACCCAGTACTTC
CDR3 protein: CASSPGLRETQYF

clone size: -
J gene: TRBJ2-5
D gene: TRBD1
CDR3 length: 15
V gene: TRBV11-3
CDR3 DNA: TGTGCCAGCAGCCCGGGACAGGGGCTAAGGGAGACCCAGTACTTC
CDR3 protein: CASSPGQGLRETQYF

clone size: -
J gene: TRBJ1-1
D gene: -
CDR3 length: 14
V gene: TRBV30
CDR3 DNA: TGTGCCTGGAGCCCTCCGACAGTGAACACTGAAGCTTTCTTT
CDR3 protein: CAWSPPTVNTEAFF

clone size: -
J gene: TRBJ2-1
D gene: -
CDR3 length: 15
V gene: TRBV9
CDR3 DNA: TGTGCCAGCAGCGTTGATCTAGGTTCCTACAATGAGCAGTTCTTC
CDR3 protein: CASSVDLGSYNEQFF

clone size: -
J gene: TRBJ2-1
D gene: TRBD1
CDR3 length: 15
V gene: TRBV9
CDR3 DNA: TGTGCCAGCAGCGTAGCGGCCAGGGGGCGAAATGAGCAGTTCTTC
CDR3 protein: CASSVAARGRNEQFF

clone size: once
J gene: TRBJ2-5
D gene: TRBD1
CDR3 length: 15
V gene: TRBV12-5
CDR3 DNA: TGTGCTAGTGGTTTGGTATACAGGGGGGACGAGACCCAGTACTTC
CDR3 protein: CASGLVYRGDETQYF

clone size: -
J gene: TRBJ2-2
D gene: -
CDR3 length: 17
V gene: TRBV14
CDR3 DNA: TGTGCCAGCAGCCAAGGAGCGAAGATAGGGGCAGGCGGGGAGCTGTTTTTT
CDR3 protein: CASSQGAKIGAGGELFF

clone size: -
J gene: TRBJ1-6
D gene: TRBD1
CDR3 length: 14
V gene: TRBV27
CDR3 DNA: TGTGCCAGCAGTCGACAGGGGATTAATTCACCCCTCCACTTT
CDR3 protein: CASSRQGINSPLHF

clone size: -
J gene: TRBJ1-2
D gene: -
CDR3 length: 15
V gene: TRBV10-3
CDR3 DNA: TGTGCCACCCTTATGAGCCTAGGAACCAACTATGGCTACACCTTC
CDR3 protein: CATLMSLGTNYGYTF

clone size: -
J gene: TRBJ1-4
D gene: TRBD1
CDR3 length: 15
V gene: TRBV2
CDR3 DNA: TGTGCCAGCACACCCCCAGGACAGGGCTCGGGAAAACTGTTTTTT
CDR3 protein: CASTPPGQGSGKLFF

clone size: -
J gene: TRBJ2-1
D gene: TRBD2
CDR3 length: 15
V gene: TRBV5-6
CDR3 DNA: TGTGCCAGCAGCTCGGAGGGGAGGGGACACAATGAGCAGTTCTTC
CDR3 protein: CASSSEGRGHNEQFF

clone size: -
J gene: TRBJ2-7
D gene: TRBD2
CDR3 length: 15
V gene: TRBV18
CDR3 DNA: TGTGCCAGCTCACCCCCGGGGGGGGTATCCTACGAGCAGTACTTC
CDR3 protein: CASSPPGGVSYEQYF

clone size: -
J gene: TRBJ1-1
D gene: TRBD1
CDR3 length: 14
V gene: TRBV7-9
CDR3 DNA: TGTGCCAGCAGTTCCGCCAACCGGGACAGAAAAGCTTTCTTT
CDR3 protein: CASSSANRDRKAFF

clone size: -
J gene: TRBJ2-3
D gene: -
CDR3 length: 16
V gene: TRBV7-2
CDR3 DNA: TGTGCCAGCAGCCCGAGCCGCGGCCTGGCGGGAGATACGCAGTATTTT
CDR3 protein: CASSPSRGLAGDTQYF

clone size: -
J gene: TRBJ1-4
D gene: -
CDR3 length: 17
V gene: TRBV2
CDR3 DNA: TGTGCCAGCAAAGAAGACAGGTTCATTACAACTAATGAAAAACTGTTTTTT
CDR3 protein: CASKEDRFITTNEKLFF

clone size: -
J gene: TRBJ2-2
D gene: -
CDR3 length: 14
V gene: TRBV18
CDR3 DNA: TGTGCCAGCTCACCTCCAGGGCCCACCGGGGAGCTGTTTTTT
CDR3 protein: CASSPPGPTGELFF

clone size: -
J gene: TRBJ2-5
D gene: -
CDR3 length: 14
V gene: TRBV6-5
CDR3 DNA: TGTGCCAGCAGTTACTCACAGGGGAGGGAGACCCAGTACTTC
CDR3 protein: CASSYSQGRETQYF

clone size: few
J gene: TRBJ1-1
D gene: -
CDR3 length: 16
V gene: TRBV4-3
CDR3 DNA: TGCGCCAGCAGCCAAGACTTAAGGCGGCTGAACACTGAAGCTTTCTTT
CDR3 protein: CASSQDLRRLNTEAFF

clone size: -
J gene: TRBJ2-7
D gene: -
CDR3 length: 15
V gene: TRBV7-6
CDR3 DNA: TGTGCCAGCAGCTCCTCTCCATCGAGCTCCTACGAGCAGTACTTC
CDR3 protein: CASSSSPSSSYEQYF

clone size: -
J gene: TRBJ1-1
D gene: -
CDR3 length: 11
V gene: TRBV19
CDR3 DNA: TGTGCCAGTAGGGCAGTCACTGAAGCTTTCTTT
CDR3 protein: CASRAVTEAFF

clone size: -
J gene: TRBJ1-2
D gene: -
CDR3 length: 14
V gene: TRBV5-1
CDR3 DNA: TGCGCCAGCAGCTTGGCATCGGGGAACTATGGCTACACCTTC
CDR3 protein: CASSLASGNYGYTF

clone size: -
J gene: TRBJ1-1
D gene: -
CDR3 length: 14
V gene: TRBV11-2
CDR3 DNA: TGTGCCAGCAGCCCTGGTCTCCGGAGCACTGAAGCTTTCTTT
CDR3 protein: CASSPGLRSTEAFF

clone size: -
J gene: TRBJ2-7
D gene: -
CDR3 length: 15
V gene: TRBV5-6
CDR3 DNA: TGTGCCAGCAGCTTGACAGGCACCAAAGGGTACGAGCAGTACTTC
CDR3 protein: CASSLTGTKGYEQYF

clone size: -
J gene: TRBJ2-5
D gene: TRBD2
CDR3 length: 16
V gene: TRBV5-4
CDR3 DNA: TGTGCCAGCAGCTTGGATGGACTAGGGGTCATAGAGACCCAGTACTTC
CDR3 protein: CASSLDGLGVIETQYF

clone size: -
J gene: TRBJ2-3
D gene: -
CDR3 length: 12
V gene: TRBV13
CDR3 DNA: TGTGCCAGTGGACTGAGCACAGATACGCAGTATTTT
CDR3 protein: CASGLSTDTQYF

clone size: -
J gene: TRBJ2-5
D gene: TRBD2
CDR3 length: 15
V gene: TRBV5-1
CDR3 DNA: TGCGCCAGCAGCTCGGAGGCTAGCGGACAAGAGACCCAGTACTTC
CDR3 protein: CASSSEASGQETQYF

clone size: -
J gene: TRBJ1-2
D gene: TRBD1
CDR3 length: 16
V gene: TRBV6-1
CDR3 DNA: TGTGCCAGCAGTCAAGATCCGGGACAGGGGGACTATGGCTACACCTTC
CDR3 protein: CASSQDPGQGDYGYTF

clone size: -
J gene: TRBJ2-1
D gene: TRBD2
CDR3 length: 15
V gene: TRBV2
CDR3 DNA: TGTGCCAGCAGTAGACTAGCGGGAGGAAGCAATGAGCAGTTCTTC
CDR3 protein: CASSRLAGGSNEQFF

clone size: -
J gene: TRBJ2-5
D gene: TRBD2
CDR3 length: 17
V gene: TRBV5-8
CDR3 DNA: TGTGCCAGCAGCTTTGGGTTTGGCGGGGGGGCCCGCGAGACCCAGTACTTC
CDR3 protein: CASSFGFGGGARETQYF

clone size: -
J gene: TRBJ1-1
D gene: -
CDR3 length: 15
V gene: TRBV11-2
CDR3 DNA: TGTGCCAGCAGCTCGGTGGGGCTGCTGAACACTGAAGCTTTCTTT
CDR3 protein: CASSSVGLLNTEAFF